The 24 T cell receptor beta chains presented below share a single source sample, sequenced in a study of beta chain features in type 1 diabetes. As every portion of the isolated RNA was reverse transcribed, the sequencing read expressed TCRB transcripts. TCRdb's copy holds only in-frame clones and misses some; the assay was immunoSEQ multiplex PCR. The sample contains around 130,000 clones, 16% of which appear only once. Study-level points and caveats: All four CD4+ subsets of Type 1 diabetes patients contained TCRB CDR3s that were moderately but significantly shorter.

Their specific antigens are unknown. The sequenced sample was central memory CD4+ T cells from blood. These receptors all come from a man younger than 45 with type 1 diabetes.

The chain combines TRBV5-1 with TRBJ2-3; 12 positions agree with TRBD2. After removal of 4 bases from V and 0 bases from J, the junction contained 3 bases not matched to a gene. Germline CDR1 reads SGHRS; CDR2 reads YFSETQ. The CDR3 totals 16 residues. CDR3 protein: CASSTLAGGSTDTQYF. The DNA for the CDR3 is TGCGCCAGCAGCACCCTAGCGGGGGGGAGCACAGATACGCAGTATTTT.

V and J are TRBV7-2 and TRBJ1-3; 10 nucleotides agree with TRBD1. Trimming removed 5 bases from V and 3 bases from J; junction bases left unmatched: 1. Germline-derived CDR1 and CDR2 are SGHTA and FQGNSA. The CDR3 consists of 14 residues. CDR3 sequence (DNA): TGTGCCAGCAGCCGGGACAGGGGTGGAAACACCATATATTTT. Protein product: CASSRDRGGNTIYF.

The V gene is TRBV7-2, the J gene TRBJ2-7, with 10 nucleotides matching TRBD1. Germline CDR1 is SGHTA and CDR2 is FQGNSA. The CDR3 covers 15 residues. The V segment lost 4 bases and the J segment 4 bases; nucleotides outside the gene matches: 7. CDR3 sequence reads: CASSYTGTGDYEQYF. The CDR3 DNA reads as TGTGCCAGCAGCTATACCGGGACAGGGGATTACGAGCAGTACTTC. Full variable domain (outside the CDR3, taken from reference TRBV7-2 and TRBJ2-7): GAGVSQSPSNKVTEKGKDVELRCDPISGHTALYWYRQSLGQGLEFLIYFQGNSAPDKSGLPSDRFSAERTGGSVSTLTIQRTQQEDSAVYLCASSYTGTGDYEQYFGPGTRLTVT.

The chain joins TRBV15 to TRBJ2-5, with 8 bases aligning to TRBD2. The V gene end was trimmed by 0 bases and the J gene end by 5 bases; junction bases not matched to a gene: 11. CDR3 length: 17 residues. Looked up from germline, CDR1 is LNHNV and CDR2 is YYDKDF (reference sequence). For the CDR3, the DNA is TGTGCCACCAGCAGAGATTTTGTCAGCGGGGGAGTGGAGACCCAGTACTTC. As protein: CATSRDFVSGGVETQYF.

This clone has at least ten counts. This could be a read error, since a much larger clone is one nucleotide away. V is TRBV30 and J is TRBJ1-2; a possible D gene is TRBD1 (6 bases). The germline gives CDR1 GTSNPN, CDR2 SVGIG (reference sequence). The CDR3 sequence is 13 residues long. Trimming shortened V by 0 bases and J by 7 bases, and 12 bases separated the two germline ends. The CDR3 nucleotides are TGTGCCTGGAGTGTACTGGGGGGCAGTGGCTACACCTTC. Translating it yields CAWSVLGGSGYTF.

A few counts support this clone. V is TRBV9 and J is TRBJ2-1, with 9 bases identical to TRBD2. From germline, CDR1 is SGDLS and CDR2 YYNGEE. CDR3 length: 14 amino acids. The V segment lost 4 bases and the J segment 6 bases; nucleotides outside the gene matches: 5. Written as DNA, the CDR3 is TGTGCCAGCAGCCCTAGCGGGGAGACCAATGAGCAGTTCTTC. Its protein product is CASSPSGETNEQFF.

This clone showed up just once. V gene TRBV11-2 combines with J gene TRBJ2-5; TRBD1 matches at 7 bases. CDR1 and CDR2 from the germline V gene are SGHAT and FQNNGV. With 5 bases clipped from V and 2 bases from J, the junction kept 11 bases outside the gene matches. The CDR3 is 16 amino acids. CDR3 amino acids: CASSRFTGQLQETQYF. CDR3 sequence (DNA): TGTGCCAGCAGCCGTTTCACGGGACAGCTACAAGAGACCCAGTACTTC.

V usage is TRBV2 and J usage is TRBJ1-6; D is perhaps TRBD1 (6 bases). V was clipped by 2 bases and J by 7 bases, with 9 bases between them. Germline V gene lookup returns CDR1 SNHLY and CDR2 FYNNEI. The CDR3 has 14 residues. The CDR3 loop reads CASSEQGYNSPLHF. The CDR3 DNA reads TGTGCCAGCAGTGAACAGGGGTACAATTCACCCCTCCACTTT.

The table lists this clone with a few counts. This CDR3 is CSVIQAGNTEAFF. DNA of the CDR3: TGCAGCGTTATTCAGGCGGGGAACACTGAAGCTTTCTTT. The chain has TRBV29-1 and TRBJ1-1; D is unclear. Germline values: CDR1 SQVTM, CDR2 ANQGSEA. This CDR3 comprises 13 residues. The germline V and J ends were trimmed by 5 bases and 1 base, with 11 bases remaining between them.

DNA for the CDR3: TGTGCCATCGGCGTTTTGGCGGAGACCCAGTACTTC. It specifies CAIGVLAETQYF. This chain joins TRBV10-3 and TRBJ2-5, with unresolved D. The CDR3 is 12 residues long. Per the germline V gene, CDR1 is ENHRY and CDR2 is SYGVKD. V lost 8 bases and J lost 5, with 12 bases in between.

V gene TRBV19 combines with J gene TRBJ1-1; D is unresolved. The CDR3 extends over 13 amino acids. V lost 4 bases, J lost 1 base, and 7 bases lay in between. The V gene's germline CDR1 is LNHDA and CDR2 SQIVND (reference sequence). CDR3 DNA: TGTGCCAGTAGTAGAGCTCCGAACACTGAAGCTTTCTTT. Its translation: CASSRAPNTEAFF.

V is TRBV19 and J is TRBJ2-7; maybe TRBD2 (6 bases). Trimming cost V 3 bases and J 4 bases, with 16 bases left between them. Per germline, CDR1 LNHDA and CDR2 SQIVND (reference sequence). The CDR3 loop spans 15 amino acids. The CDR3 DNA reads TGTGCCAGTAGTATGTATACGGGAGTGGGATACGAGCAGTACTTC. It specifies CASSMYTGVGYEQYF.

This clone was observed a handful of times. The J gene is TRBJ2-7, the V gene TRBV7-2; a possible D gene is TRBD2 (6 bases). CDR3 length equals 15 residues. The V end lost 2 bases, the J end lost 4 bases, and 15 bases lay between the germline ends. Germline values: CDR1 SGHTA, CDR2 FQGNSA. The chain's CDR3 is CASSLRVPGGYEQYF. The CDR3 DNA is TGTGCCAGCAGCTTAAGGGTCCCTGGGGGGTACGAGCAGTACTTC.

This clone was seen just once. V gene TRBV2 combines with J gene TRBJ2-7; D could derive from TRBD1 or TRBD2 (5 bases each). Germline values: CDR1 SNHLY, CDR2 FYNNEI. CDR3 length equals 13 residues. V lost 10 bases, J lost 3 bases, and 16 bases lay in between. As DNA, the CDR3 is TGTGCCACCTCGGCCGGGACGGACTACGAGCAGTACTTC. It is translated as CATSAGTDYEQYF.

The sample holds a few counts of this clone. The chain recombines TRBV19 with TRBJ2-3; D gene unclear. This CDR3 is built from 13 residues. V gave up 5 bases and J gave up 5 bases, with 11 bases separating them. Germline assignment: CDR1 LNHDA and CDR2 SQIVND (reference sequence). The CDR3, as DNA: TGTGCCAGTAGTCAGGTTGGGGTAGATACGCAGTATTTT. Translated: CASSQVGVDTQYF. Full variable domain (rest looked up from reference TRBV19 and TRBJ2-3): DGGITQSPKYLFRKEGQNVTLSCEQNLNHDAMYWYRQDPGQGLRLIYYSQIVNDFQKGDIAEGYSVSREKKESFPLTVTSAQKNPTAFYLCASSQVGVDTQYFGPGTRLTVL.

The chain has TRBV10-3 and TRBJ1-6; 8 bases line up with TRBD1. Germline trimming cut 0 bases from V and 9 bases from J; bases unmatched to any gene: 4. Germline V gene lookup returns CDR1 ENHRY and CDR2 SYGVKD. This CDR3 spans 15 amino acids. Written as DNA, the CDR3 is TGTGCCATCAGTGAGTCGACAGGGGATGGTTCACCCCTCCACTTT. The encoded protein is CAISESTGDGSPLHF.

The chain combines TRBV7-9 with TRBJ2-1; TRBD1 agrees at 9 bases. Germline V gives CDR1 SEHNR, CDR2 FQNEAQ (reference sequence). The CDR3 totals 15 residues. The junction had 7 bases not matched to a gene; V was cut back by 5 bases and J by 5 bases. The CDR3 DNA reads TGTGCCAGCAGCCGTACAGGGGGCGCCCACAATGAGCAGTTCTTC. Translation: CASSRTGGAHNEQFF. Drawing the rest from reference TRBV7-9 and TRBJ2-1, the complete variable domain is DTGVSQNPRHKITKRGQNVTFRCDPISEHNRLYWYRQTLGQGPEFLTYFQNEAQLEKSRLLSDRFSAERPKGSFSTLEIQRTEQGDSAMYLCASSRTGGAHNEQFFGPGTRLTVL.

J is TRBJ1-3 and V is TRBV6-1; D remains ambiguous. CDR1 and CDR2 (germline): MNHNS, SASEGT. Trimming cost V 1 base and J 2 bases, with 12 bases left between them. CDR3 length equals 16 residues. The CDR3: CASSEGWGSTGNTIYF. The CDR3 DNA is TGTGCCAGCAGTGAAGGTTGGGGAAGCACTGGAAACACCATATATTTT.

This clone turned up a few times. This rearrangement joins TRBV4-3 to TRBJ2-7, with D possibly TRBD2 on 5 matching bases. Germline lookup yields CDR1 LGHNA and CDR2 YSLEER. The CDR3 totals 15 residues. Trimming shortened V by 0 bases and J by 4 bases, and 13 bases separated the two germline ends. The CDR3 here is CASSQEAAATYEQYF. The CDR3 bases are TGCGCCAGCAGCCAAGAAGCGGCGGCTACTTACGAGCAGTACTTC.

CDR3 in amino acids: CAWSVSGRVPYEQYF. CDR3 nucleotide sequence: TGTGCCTGGAGTGTTAGCGGTAGGGTTCCCTACGAGCAGTACTTC. This chain connects TRBV30 to TRBJ2-7; D might be TRBD2 (6 bases). The CDR3 is 15 residues long. Germline assignment: CDR1 GTSNPN and CDR2 SVGIG (reference sequence). Trimming cost V 0 bases and J 2 bases, with 14 bases left between them.

This clone was detected only a few times. The chain has TRBV7-9 and TRBJ2-5; D is unresolved. Germline assignment: CDR1 SEHNR and CDR2 FQNEAQ (reference sequence). V dropped 8 bases and J dropped 5 bases, with 12 bases sitting between them. The CDR3 totals 12 residues. CDR3 region: CASAWAGETQYF. The CDR3 DNA follows: TGTGCCAGCGCGTGGGCCGGGGAGACCCAGTACTTC.

The J gene is TRBJ1-1, the V gene TRBV5-1; 8 bases are a match to TRBD1. Germline CDR1 reads SGHRS; CDR2 reads YFSETQ. Trimming at V came to 0 bases and at J to 1 base, leaving 5 bases not matched to a gene. The CDR3 runs 16 residues. The CDR3 coding sequence is TGCGCCAGCAGCTTGGCCCCCGGGACAGGGAACACTGAAGCTTTCTTT. This encodes CASSLAPGTGNTEAFF. The full variable domain, completed using reference TRBV5-1 and TRBJ1-1, is KAGVTQTPRYLIKTRGQQVTLSCSPISGHRSVSWYQQTPGQGLQFLFEYFSETQRNKGNFPGRFSGRQFSNSRSEMNVSTLELGDSALYLCASSLAPGTGNTEAFFGQGTRLTVV.

The rearrangement uses TRBV30 and TRBJ2-2, with D perhaps TRBD2 (7 bases). This CDR3 comprises 15 residues. V shed 4 bases and J shed 4 bases, with 16 bases lying between them. Per germline, CDR1 GTSNPN and CDR2 SVGIG (reference sequence). The chain's CDR3 is CAWNVRGASTGELFF. DNA for the CDR3: TGTGCCTGGAATGTTCGGGGGGCCAGCACCGGGGAGCTGTTTTTT. Full variable domain (remainder filled in from reference TRBV30 and TRBJ2-2): SQTIHQWPATLVQPVGSPLSLECTVEGTSNPNLYWYRQAAGRGLQLLFYSVGIGQISSEVPQNLSASRPQDRQFILSSKKLLLSDSGFYLCAWNVRGASTGELFFGEGSRLTVL.

In its sample, this clone was seen a few times. The chain couples TRBV30 to TRBJ2-7; TRBD1 might be the D (7 bases). The CDR3 extends over 12 amino acids. Germline CDR1 reads GTSNPN; CDR2 reads SVGIG (reference sequence). The V end lost 5 bases, the J end lost 2 bases, and 10 bases lay between the germline ends. The DNA of the CDR3 is TGTGCCTGGCGCGGGACAGCCTACGAGCAGTACTTC. Translation gives CAWRGTAYEQYF.